These 23 T cell receptor beta chains originate from one sample sequenced in a study of OX40 agonist ivuxolimab in advanced cancers. The assay was immunoSEQ multiplex PCR, and TCRdb's table has in-frame clones only and misses some. This sample yields some 110,000 clones, of which over 75% are seen a single time; 0.48% belongs to the top ten. The sequences come from CD4+ or CD8+ T cells sorted from blood, collected in a trial of the OX40 agonist ivuxolimab. Receptors originate from an adult with an advanced solid tumor such as melanoma, head and neck, liver or kidney cancer.

The rearrangement joins TRBV19 to TRBJ1-5, with D unclear. The CDR3 runs to 13 residues. CDR1 LNHDA and CDR2 SQIVND come from the germline V gene (reference sequence). V shed 7 bases and J shed 1 base, with 8 bases lying between them. The CDR3 loop is CASTRDSNQPQHF. CDR3 DNA sequence: TGTGCCAGTACTCGAGACAGCAATCAGCCCCAGCATTTT.

The chain links TRBV18 to TRBJ1-3; perhaps TRBD1 as D (5 bases). The CDR3 consists of 14 residues. Trimming stripped 5 bases from V and 0 bases from J, with 8 bases between. Germline CDR1 and CDR2: KGHSH and LQKENI. The CDR3 is CASSTGNSGNTIYF. In DNA, the CDR3 is TGTGCCAGCTCAACAGGAAACTCTGGAAACACCATATATTTT.

This clone was recorded a few times. This chain joins TRBV6-5 and TRBJ1-2, with a tentative D call TRBD1 (6 bases). The germline CDR1 and CDR2 sequences are MNHEY and SVGAGI. There are 15 residues in the CDR3. Trimming shortened V by 6 bases and J by 2 bases, and 16 bases separated the two germline ends. CDR3 protein: CASRTTGQTNYGYTF. DNA of the CDR3: TGTGCCAGCAGGACCACCGGACAGACCAACTATGGCTACACCTTC.

This chain uses TRBV27 with TRBJ1-5; D is ambiguous. Trimming pared 2 bases from V and 1 base from J, leaving 6 bases between. The CDR3 contains 14 residues. Per germline, CDR1 MNHEY and CDR2 SMNVEV (reference sequence). The CDR3 DNA is TGTGCCAGCAGTTTAAGCAGCAGCAATCAGCCCCAGCATTTT. Translating gives CASSLSSSNQPQHF.

The gene calls are TRBV6-6 and TRBJ1-3, with a possible D match to TRBD1 (5 bases). The CDR3 is 13 residues long. Trimming took 5 bases from V and 7 from J, leaving 12 bases between them. Germline CDR1 is MNHNY and CDR2 is SVGAGI (reference sequence). The CDR3 here is CASSLGEGNTIYF. The CDR3 nucleotides are TGTGCCAGCAGTCTGGGCGAGGGGAACACCATATATTTT.

This clone was detected only once. V usage is TRBV7-2 and J usage is TRBJ2-7, with D uncertain. The V gene's germline CDR1 is SGHTA and CDR2 FQGNSA. The ends were cut back, 5 bases at V and 0 bases at J, with 11 bases in the middle. The CDR3 is 14 residues long. DNA for the CDR3: TGTGCCAGCAGCCCTAGATGGGGCTCCTACGAGCAGTACTTC. This gives the protein CASSPRWGSYEQYF.

The rearrangement links TRBV5-1 to TRBJ1-3; D unclear. The CDR3 is 10 amino acids. V dropped 4 bases and J dropped 9 bases, with 5 bases sitting between them. Germline CDR1 SGHRS, CDR2 YFSETQ. Here the CDR3 reads CASSPGTIYF. CDR3 sequence (DNA): TGCGCCAGCAGCCCAGGCACCATATATTTT.

DNA of the CDR3: TGTGCCACCGCACCGCAGGGCAGTACCGGGGAGCTGTTTTTT. Amino acid sequence: CATAPQGSTGELFF. This chain joins TRBV28 and TRBJ2-2; tentatively, D is TRBD1 (5 bases). V was cut by 10 bases and J by 5 bases, with 17 bases left in between. Looked up from germline, CDR1 is MDHEN and CDR2 is SYDVKM. There are 14 residues in the CDR3.

This sequence joins TRBV29-1 and TRBJ1-2; D gene unclear. The CDR3 spans 12 residues. CDR1 and CDR2 (germline): SQVTM, ANQGSEA. The V gene lost 3 bases and the J gene lost 8 bases, with 13 bases spanning the gap. In nucleotides, the CDR3 is TGCAGCGTTGACCGCCCCCGCGGAGGCTACACCTTC. It encodes CSVDRPRGGYTF.

J is TRBJ2-2 and V is TRBV4-1; 9 bases line up with TRBD1. Per germline, CDR1 MGHRA and CDR2 YSYEKL. This CDR3 is built from 19 residues. Unmatched junction bases numbered 11, after V lost 3 bases and J lost 0 bases. The CDR3, as DNA: TGCGCCAGCAGCCAGGCGGGTAGGGGACAGGGACCGAACACCGGGGAGCTGTTTTTT. Protein sequence: CASSQAGRGQGPNTGELFF.

J is TRBJ1-5 and V is TRBV2; a possible D gene is TRBD1 (5 bases). Germline loops: CDR1 SNHLY, CDR2 FYNNEI. This CDR3 is 15 amino acids long. With 4 bases removed from V and 6 bases from J, the gap between germline ends came to 16 bases. The CDR3 loop reads CASSVQDRLAQPQHF. CDR3 coding DNA: TGTGCCAGCAGTGTACAGGATCGGTTGGCTCAGCCCCAGCATTTT.

The chain employs TRBV10-1 and TRBJ2-4; perhaps TRBD2 as D (5 bases). The CDR3 has 15 amino acids. Trimming stripped 0 bases from V and 1 base from J, with 7 bases between. CDR1 is WNHNN, CDR2 SYGVQD, per germline (reference sequence). This CDR3 is CASSESGKAKNIQYF. The CDR3, as DNA: TGCGCCAGCAGTGAGTCCGGGAAGGCCAAAAACATTCAGTACTTC.

This chain connects TRBV18 to TRBJ2-3; a weak D match, TRBD1 (5 bases). The germline V gene encodes CDR1 KGHSH and CDR2 LQKENI. The length of the CDR3 is 16 residues. Trimming stripped 0 bases from V and 2 bases from J, with 12 bases between. The DNA for the CDR3 is TGTGCCAGCTCACCACCGATGGGGCTTCACACAGATACGCAGTATTTT. Amino acids: CASSPPMGLHTDTQYF.

The J gene is TRBJ2-7, the V gene TRBV11-2, with 12 bases aligning to TRBD2. V lost 5 bases and J lost 0; bases outside the gene matches: 14. The CDR3 length is 19 residues. Germline V gene sequence: CDR1 SGHAT, CDR2 FQNNGV. Written as DNA, the CDR3 is TGTGCCAGCAGCCGCCCGGGGCTAGCGGGGGGGACTTCCTCCTACGAGCAGTACTTC. It specifies CASSRPGLAGGTSSYEQYF.

V is TRBV28 and J is TRBJ1-1; no firm D call. V was shortened by 3 bases and J by 0 bases, with 11 bases between the two germline ends. CDR1 MDHEN and CDR2 SYDVKM come from the germline V gene. The CDR3 length is 15 residues. The CDR3 DNA is TGTGCCAGCAGTTTTATGGGGAATCTGAACACTGAAGCTTTCTTT. This translates into CASSFMGNLNTEAFF.

The chain has TRBV7-2 and TRBJ2-5; 7 nucleotides line up with TRBD2. This CDR3 has 15 amino acids. The germline V gene has CDR1 SGHTA and CDR2 FQGNSA. After removal of 11 bases from V and 1 base from J, the junction contained 13 bases not matched to a gene. Here the CDR3 DNA reads TGTGCCGTCTCCCAAGGTACTAGCGCCCAAGAGACCCAGTACTTC. Amino acids: CAVSQGTSAQETQYF.

The rearrangement links TRBV18 to TRBJ2-2, with D tentatively TRBD1 (5 bases). This CDR3 is 15 amino acids long. Trimming took 0 bases from V and 3 from J, leaving 8 bases between them. CDR1 is KGHSH, CDR2 LQKENI, per germline. CDR3 DNA: TGTGCCAGCTCACCACCGGGCAGGGACACCGGGGAGCTGTTTTTT. It translates to CASSPPGRDTGELFF.

V and J are TRBV6-6 and TRBJ2-7; D ambiguous. Germline CDR1 reads MNHNY; CDR2 reads SVGAGI (reference sequence). This CDR3 is 15 amino acids long. V was shortened by 2 bases and J by 0 bases, with 11 bases between the two germline ends. The CDR3 nucleotides read TGTGCCAGCAGTTACGTGTTTCCTAGCTCCTACGAGCAGTACTTC. Translation gives CASSYVFPSSYEQYF.

The chain recombines TRBV2 with TRBJ1-1, with 8 positions matching TRBD1. The V and J ends lost 6 bases and 1 base, in that order; junction bases with no gene match: 7. Germline V gives CDR1 SNHLY, CDR2 FYNNEI. The CDR3 totals 15 residues. CDR3 residues: CASRGTGQANTEAFF. The CDR3 coding sequence is TGTGCCAGCAGGGGCACGGGACAGGCGAACACTGAAGCTTTCTTT.

This chain joins TRBV28 and TRBJ2-1, with D uncertain. Trimming removed 7 bases from V and 3 bases from J, with 10 bases in between. The CDR3 covers 13 residues. Germline CDR1 and CDR2: MDHEN and SYDVKM. The CDR3 DNA follows: TGTGCCAGCATAGTAGCAGGCTACAATGAGCAGTTCTTC. Amino acid sequence: CASIVAGYNEQFF.

The chain employs TRBV18 and TRBJ1-3; 7 positions agree with TRBD1. Trimming took 2 bases from V and 4 from J; bases not matched to a gene: 8. Germline lookup yields CDR1 KGHSH and CDR2 LQKENI. The CDR3 runs 16 residues. The CDR3 bases are TGTGCCAGCTCACCAAGTGAGGGGGCAGGAGGAAACACCATATATTTT. Its protein product is CASSPSEGAGGNTIYF. Filled out from reference TRBV18 and TRBJ1-3, the complete variable domain reads NAGVMQNPRHLVRRRGQEARLRCSPMKGHSHVYWYRQLPEEGLKFMVYLQKENIIDESGMPKERFSAEFPKEGPSILRIQQVVRGDSAAYFCASSPSEGAGGNTIYFGEGSWLTVV.

The chain couples TRBV5-4 to TRBJ1-6; maybe TRBD1 (5 bases). Trimming took off 0 bases at V and 9 bases at J, with 13 bases between the two ends. Germline V lookup: CDR1 SGHNT, CDR2 YYREEE (reference sequence). The CDR3 has 15 residues. CDR3 amino acids: CASSLEAGNSSPLHF. CDR3 nucleotides: TGTGCCAGCAGCTTGGAGGCAGGGAACAGTTCACCCCTCCACTTT.

About this clone itself: Other DNA sequences in this sample translate to the same CDR3. This rearrangement joins TRBV7-2 to TRBJ2-5; unclear D gene. Between the trimmed V and J ends, which lost 1 base and 5 bases, there was a span of 11 bases. The CDR3 has 14 residues. Germline V gene sequence: CDR1 SGHTA, CDR2 FQGNSA. Written as DNA, the CDR3 is TGTGCCAGCAGCTTAGGTCCGTCTTTGGAGACCCAGTACTTC. Its protein is CASSLGPSLETQYF.